This passage covers 25 T cell receptor beta chains from one sample sequenced in a study of cytomegalovirus exposure and HLA in healthy donors. PCR amplification relied on 60 Vbeta primers (plus 13 Jbeta primers). Profiling relied on immunoSEQ multiplex PCR, and the TCRdb table lists in-frame clones only, not all of them. The table shows 100,000 to 150,000 clones, with over 80% occurring only once. Sequencing was performed on PBMCs. These receptors all stem from a man aged 35 to 55 in good health and CMV-seronegative.

The chain is built from TRBV7-6 and TRBJ2-7; 10 nucleotides match TRBD1. The CDR3 consists of 17 residues. Germline CDR1 and CDR2: SGHVS and FNYEAQ. The V segment lost 2 bases and the J segment 3 bases; nucleotides outside the gene matches: 10. CDR3 sequence: CASSLRSIGDRGYEQYF. The CDR3 DNA reads TGTGCCAGCAGCTTAAGATCAATCGGGGACAGGGGCTACGAGCAGTACTTC.

J is TRBJ1-6 and V is TRBV2; tentative D call: TRBD1 (6 bases). The CDR3 sequence is 15 residues long. Germline CDR1 and CDR2: SNHLY and FYNNEI. V was trimmed by 4 bases and J by 4 bases, leaving 11 bases between them. In nucleotides, the CDR3 is TGTGCCAGCAGTGTAGGAACAGGGTATAATTCACCCCTCCACTTT. It codes for CASSVGTGYNSPLHF.

CDR3 loop: CASSRASGVTDTQYF. CDR3 DNA sequence: TGTGCCAGTAGTAGAGCTAGCGGGGTCACAGATACGCAGTATTTT. This chain uses TRBV19 with TRBJ2-3, with 9 bases lining up with TRBD2. Germline-derived CDR1 and CDR2 are LNHDA and SQIVND (reference sequence). This CDR3 comprises 15 residues. Trimming took 4 bases from V and 2 from J; bases not matched to a gene: 4.

The chain links TRBV19 to TRBJ1-6, with 7 bases fitting TRBD1. The junction had 10 bases not matched to a gene; V was cut back by 5 bases and J by 9 bases. Germline CDR1 LNHDA, CDR2 SQIVND (reference sequence). The CDR3 sequence is 15 residues long. The CDR3 DNA sequence: TGTGCCAGTAGTCCCACTGGAACAGGGGTTTCACCCCTCCACTTT. Translating gives CASSPTGTGVSPLHF.

The chain carries TRBV9 and TRBJ2-2, with TRBD2 matching over 7 bases. The trim removed 1 base at V and 2 bases at J, leaving 5 bases unmatched. CDR1 and CDR2 from the germline V gene are SGDLS and YYNGEE. The CDR3 runs 16 residues. The CDR3 sequence is CASSVSLAVNTGELFF. The CDR3 nucleotides are TGTGCCAGCAGCGTATCGCTAGCGGTTAACACCGGGGAGCTGTTTTTT. Complete variable domain (other parts from reference TRBV9 and TRBJ2-2): DSGVTQTPKHLITATGQRVTLRCSPRSGDLSVYWYQQSLDQGLQFLIQYYNGEERAKGNILERFSAQQFPDLHSELNLSSLELGDSALYFCASSVSLAVNTGELFFGEGSRLTVL.

The chain combines TRBV5-1 with TRBJ2-7; TRBD1 agrees at 8 bases. J was trimmed by 4 bases and V by 0 bases; bases with no gene match: 6. The CDR3 extends over 15 amino acids. Germline CDR1 SGHRS, CDR2 YFSETQ. CDR3 loop: CASSLAQGAKYEQYF. The CDR3 region has the DNA TGCGCCAGCAGCTTGGCGCAGGGGGCGAAATACGAGCAGTACTTC.

This chain connects TRBV2 to TRBJ2-2; 10 bases align to TRBD2. The trim removed 10 bases at V and 3 bases at J, leaving 2 bases unmatched. Germline-derived CDR1 and CDR2 are SNHLY and FYNNEI. There are 13 residues in the CDR3. CDR3 region: CATLAGDTGELFF. CDR3 DNA sequence: TGTGCCACTCTAGCGGGAGACACCGGGGAGCTGTTTTTT.

The chain links TRBV28 to TRBJ2-5, with 8 bases lining up with TRBD2. The V gene end was trimmed by 5 bases and the J gene end by 4 bases; junction bases not matched to a gene: 15. This CDR3 is built from 17 residues. The germline V gene has CDR1 MDHEN and CDR2 SYDVKM. CDR3 in amino acids: CASSGRGGATWGETQYF. The CDR3 bases are TGTGCCAGCAGTGGCCGGGGGGGGGCCACTTGGGGAGAGACCCAGTACTTC.

The V gene is TRBV7-3, the J gene TRBJ2-6; D unresolved. Germline V gene sequence: CDR1 SGHTA, CDR2 FQGTGA. The CDR3 has 17 residues. V lost 0 bases to trimming and J lost 1 base, with 10 bases between them. The CDR3 is CASSLTPRTSGANVLTF. The DNA of the CDR3 is TGTGCCAGCAGCTTAACGCCCAGAACGTCTGGGGCCAACGTCCTGACTTTC.

This clone was detected only a few times. The DNA for the CDR3 is TGTGCCAGCAGCGTAGGAGGTCCTCCCTACGAGCAGTACTTC. It yields the protein CASSVGGPPYEQYF. The rearrangement links TRBV9 to TRBJ2-7; D gene uncertain. Germline V gene sequence: CDR1 SGDLS, CDR2 YYNGEE. The CDR3 sequence is 14 residues long. Trimming took 0 bases from V and 2 from J, leaving 9 bases between them.

This clone was recorded once. V usage is TRBV7-3 and J usage is TRBJ2-2, with 11 positions matching TRBD1. J lost 2 bases, V lost 6 bases, and 5 bases had no gene match. The CDR3 has 16 residues. From germline, CDR1 is SGHTA and CDR2 FQGTGA. The CDR3 DNA reads as TGTGCCAGCAGTGCCGGGACAGGGGGTAACACCGGGGAGCTGTTTTTT. This encodes CASSAGTGGNTGELFF.

CDR3 sequence: CASSERNTQYF. CDR3 coding DNA: TGCGCCAGCTCAGAGCGAAATACGCAGTATTTT. The chain is built from TRBV5-1 and TRBJ2-3; D call uncertain. The germline V gene encodes CDR1 SGHRS and CDR2 YFSETQ. The CDR3 extends over 11 amino acids. The V gene lost 7 bases and the J gene lost 7 bases, with 10 bases spanning the gap.

V and J are TRBV7-9 and TRBJ2-2; D possibly corresponds to TRBD1 (5 bases). The CDR3 runs 15 residues. Trimming removed 9 bases from V and 3 bases from J, with 17 bases in between. The germline gives CDR1 SEHNR, CDR2 FQNEAQ (reference sequence). The CDR3, as DNA: TGTGCCAGTACCTGGGGCGGAGCACACACCGGGGAGCTGTTTTTT. Its translation is CASTWGGAHTGELFF.

This clone was recorded a few times. This chain connects TRBV19 to TRBJ2-1, with D possibly matching TRBD1 (5 bases). Germline CDR1 is LNHDA and CDR2 is SQIVND (reference sequence). Trimming took 10 bases from V and 0 from J, leaving 10 bases between them. The CDR3 contains 13 residues. This chain's CDR3 is CATRQPSYNEQFF. In DNA form, the CDR3 reads TGTGCCACTAGACAGCCCTCCTACAATGAGCAGTTCTTC.

This clone has just one count. The chain recombines TRBV4-1 with TRBJ1-2; no clear D. Germline CDR1 MGHRA, CDR2 YSYEKL. The length of the CDR3 is 15 residues. V lost 0 bases, J lost 6 bases, and 14 bases lay in between. Here the CDR3 reads CASSQESTTEDGYTF. The CDR3 region has the DNA TGCGCCAGCAGCCAAGAATCCACAACGGAGGATGGCTACACCTTC.

This rearrangement joins TRBV4-1 to TRBJ2-7; the D gene is possibly TRBD1 (6 bases). The CDR3 consists of 13 residues. V was cut by 1 base and J by 5 bases, with 9 bases left in between. Germline loops: CDR1 MGHRA, CDR2 YSYEKL. CDR3: CASSQVQGNEQYF. The CDR3 DNA reads TGCGCCAGCAGCCAAGTACAGGGTAACGAGCAGTACTTC.

This clone was observed a single time. The chain carries TRBV6-5 and TRBJ2-7, with 11 nucleotides matching TRBD2. Germline loops: CDR1 MNHEY, CDR2 SVGAGI. V gave up 2 bases and J gave up 12 bases; unmatched junction bases: 9. This CDR3 spans 14 amino acids. The chain's CDR3 is CASSYGASGRPSYF. CDR3 DNA sequence: TGTGCCAGCAGTTACGGGGCTAGCGGGAGGCCTTCGTACTTC.

This clone has a single count. The chain uses TRBV28 and TRBJ1-4, with D unclear. CDR3 length: 14 amino acids. V was trimmed by 5 bases and J by 7 bases, leaving 14 bases between them. Germline-derived CDR1 and CDR2 are MDHEN and SYDVKM. The CDR3 is CASSNGIGGEKLFF. The CDR3 region has the DNA TGTGCCAGCAGTAACGGGATAGGTGGTGAAAAACTGTTTTTT.

The chain employs TRBV5-1 and TRBJ2-2; 7 nucleotides match TRBD1. CDR3 size: 17 residues. The germline V gene has CDR1 SGHRS and CDR2 YFSETQ. J gave up 1 base and V 5 bases, and 11 bases lay outside the gene matches. As DNA, the CDR3 is TGCGCCAGCAGTCCGCCCTTTCGACAGGGGAACACCGGGGAGCTGTTTTTT. This gives the protein CASSPPFRQGNTGELFF.

The rearrangement joins TRBV2 to TRBJ1-5; D not certain. Germline V gene lookup returns CDR1 SNHLY and CDR2 FYNNEI. The CDR3 runs to 13 residues. Trimming shortened V by 7 bases and J by 4 bases, and 11 bases separated the two germline ends. CDR3 in amino acids: CASKTGLNQPQHF. CDR3 DNA: TGTGCCAGCAAAACGGGATTGAATCAGCCCCAGCATTTT.

The chain recombines TRBV28 with TRBJ2-1, with a possible D match to TRBD2 (7 bases). Deletions cut 7 bases from V and 12 bases from J, with 13 bases between. This CDR3 region has 11 residues. The V gene's germline CDR1 is MDHEN and CDR2 SYDVKM. CDR3 residues: CASNRGGPQFF. The CDR3 nucleotides read TGTGCCAGCAATAGGGGGGGCCCGCAGTTCTTC.

This chain uses TRBV5-6 with TRBJ2-3; D perhaps matches TRBD2 (5 bases). CDR1 SGHDT and CDR2 YYEEEE come from the germline V gene. Deletions cut 0 bases from V and 6 bases from J, with 8 bases between. This CDR3 comprises 13 residues. CDR3 amino acids: CASSLEEVDTQYF. Written as DNA, the CDR3 is TGTGCCAGCAGCTTGGAGGAGGTGGATACGCAGTATTTT.

This clone was recorded a few times. The chain has TRBV7-2 and TRBJ1-3; TRBD1 agrees at 7 bases. Germline assignment: CDR1 SGHTA and CDR2 FQGNSA. V shed 6 bases, J shed 2 bases, and the junction held 10 bases outside the gene matches. The CDR3 is 16 residues long. The CDR3 nucleotides are TGTGCCAGCAGTTCTTCCTTAGGGGGCGCTGGAAACACCATATATTTT. It yields the protein CASSSSLGGAGNTIYF.

The chain carries TRBV19 and TRBJ2-7; 11 bases line up with TRBD1. The CDR3 extends over 15 amino acids. The V gene's germline CDR1 is LNHDA and CDR2 SQIVND (reference sequence). The ends lost 6 bases at V and 2 bases at J; junction bases unmatched: 6. CDR3 loop: CASRGQGDLTYEQYF. The DNA for the CDR3 is TGTGCCAGTAGGGGACAGGGGGATCTTACCTACGAGCAGTACTTC. The full variable domain, in which reference TRBV19 and TRBJ2-7 provide the parts outside the CDR3, is DGGITQSPKYLFRKEGQNVTLSCEQNLNHDAMYWYRQDPGQGLRLIYYSQIVNDFQKGDIAEGYSVSREKKESFPLTVTSAQKNPTAFYLCASRGQGDLTYEQYFGPGTRLTVT.

To note about this clone: Different DNA sequences within this sample yield the same CDR3. The rearrangement uses TRBV28 and TRBJ2-2; D is possibly TRBD1 (5 bases). CDR1 and CDR2 from the germline V gene are MDHEN and SYDVKM. The CDR3 consists of 13 residues. Trimming left V 2 bases short and J 4 bases short, with 5 bases between. DNA for the CDR3: TGTGCCAGCAGTTTAACAGGCACCGGGGAGCTGTTTTTT. Protein: CASSLTGTGELFF.